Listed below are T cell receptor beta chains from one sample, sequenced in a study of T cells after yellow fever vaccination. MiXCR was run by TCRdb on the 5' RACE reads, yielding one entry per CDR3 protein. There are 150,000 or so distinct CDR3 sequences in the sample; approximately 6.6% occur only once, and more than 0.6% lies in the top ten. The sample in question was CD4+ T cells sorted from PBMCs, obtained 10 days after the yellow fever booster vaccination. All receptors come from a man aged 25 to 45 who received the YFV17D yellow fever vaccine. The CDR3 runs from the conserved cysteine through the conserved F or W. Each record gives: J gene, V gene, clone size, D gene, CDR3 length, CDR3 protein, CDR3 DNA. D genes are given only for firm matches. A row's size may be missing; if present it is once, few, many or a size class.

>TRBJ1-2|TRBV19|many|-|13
CASSNRQSYGYTF
TGTGCCAGTAGTAACCGCCAGAGCTATGGCTACACCTTC
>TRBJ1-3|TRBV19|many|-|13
CATTIRSGNTIYF
TGTGCCACCACGATCCGATCTGGAAACACCATATATTTT
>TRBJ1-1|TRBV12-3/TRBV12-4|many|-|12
CASSQGWSEAFF
TGTGCCAGCAGCCAGGGGTGGAGTGAAGCTTTCTTT
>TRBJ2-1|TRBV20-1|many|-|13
CSATRGGYNEQFF
TGCAGTGCTACCCGGGGCGGGTACAATGAGCAGTTCTTC
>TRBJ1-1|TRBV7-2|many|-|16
CASSPVGAVRNTEAFF
TGTGCCAGCAGCCCCGTCGGGGCAGTTAGGAACACTGAAGCTTTCTTT
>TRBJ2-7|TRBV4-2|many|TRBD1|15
CASSQQTGGGNEQYF
TGTGCCAGCAGCCAACAGACAGGGGGAGGGAACGAGCAGTACTTC
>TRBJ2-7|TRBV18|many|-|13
CASSPGVINEQYF
TGTGCCAGCTCCCCCGGAGTAATCAACGAGCAGTACTTC
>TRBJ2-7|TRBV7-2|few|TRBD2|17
CASSSRTSGMSGYEQYF
TGTGCCAGCAGCTCAAGGACTAGCGGGATGTCGGGCTACGAGCAGTACTTC
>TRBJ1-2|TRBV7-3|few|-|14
CASSLTFGGSGYTF
TGTGCCAGCAGCTTAACCTTCGGGGGCTCTGGCTACACCTTC
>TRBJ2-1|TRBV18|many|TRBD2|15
CASRVGGSPYNEQFF
TGTGCCAGCCGAGTTGGCGGGAGCCCCTACAATGAGCAGTTCTTC
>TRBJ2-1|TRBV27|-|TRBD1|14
CASTRTGAHNEQFF
TGTGCCAGCACCCGGACAGGGGCTCACAATGAGCAGTTCTTC
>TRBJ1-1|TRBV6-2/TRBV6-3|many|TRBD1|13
CASSIIQGVSAFF
TGTGCCAGCAGCATCATTCAGGGGGTCTCGGCTTTCTTT
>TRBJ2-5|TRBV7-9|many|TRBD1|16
CASSLAPGQGRETQYF
TGTGCCAGCAGCTTAGCGCCGGGACAGGGACGGGAGACCCAGTACTTC